This T cell receptor (beta chain) was profiled in a study of blood T cell repertoires in COVID-19 (dated by TCRdb to about 2020). Looking at the study overall: Collaborator samples came from the United States, Italy and Spain and covered acute and convalescent phases of COVID-19. The prospective study material was composed of cDNA or gDNA derived from T cells, B-cell-depleted T cells, or PBMCs. The samples were drawn from the first 160 participants of the ongoing ImmuneRACE study and from over 950 subjects provided by 6 global collaborators. The repertoires were made available in a free public database intended to serve as a resource for research on the immune response to SARS-CoV-2. Sample metadata almost always included a de-identified subject ID, COVID-19 status, age in years and sex. Deeply sampled blood TCRbeta repertoires from subjects exposed to, actively infected with, or recovered from COVID-19 were included in the dataset. HLA class I and class II types, where available, came from metadata supplied by the sample provider rather than from assay-based typing.

In the prospective study, participants were roughly 18 to 89 years old, resided in 25 or so geographic areas of the United States, and were enrolled through a virtual design. In the prospective study, cohorts were assigned on the basis of participant-reported clinical history obtained from a screening survey and a study questionnaire. Recovered participants in ImmuneRACE Cohort 3 were defined as having two consecutive negative NP/OP PCR tests, clearance from a healthcare professional, or resolution of symptoms. Each participant in the prospective study had whole blood, serum and a nasopharyngeal or oropharyngeal swab collected by mobile phlebotomists. Over a roughly 2-month period, participants in the prospective study had the option of providing additional blood draws and questionnaires. Blood samples from the prospective study were shipped frozen or at room temperature prior to DNA extraction.

TCRbeta CDR3 regions were amplified from genomic DNA using the immunoSEQ Assay, a bias-controlled multiplex PCR. For the original study's pipeline: The number of nucleated cells in each sample was estimated by amplification of reference gene primers within the assay. To quantify the absolute abundance of each unique TCRbeta CDR3 rearrangement, sequence reads were collapsed and filtered. For each sample, productive Simpson clonality was calculated as the square root of Simpson's diversity index across productive rearrangements. TCRdb took this table from immuneACCESS and kept in-frame rearrangements with V and J called. Such tables lack part of the clones; where checked against another copy, unresolved V genes explain under half of the gap, and the rest is unexplained. The DNA was the basis for D and trimming; V, J and clone size are from that table. In this sample the table shows roughly 300,000 clones, 87% of which occur a single time. The ten largest account for approximately 5.3% of the sample.

With regard to this clone: What this receptor recognizes is not known. There are no base qualities to consult, and no much larger clone falls within one base.

Based on the germline V gene (reference sequence), the CDR1 and CDR2 sequences are LNHDA and SQIVND. The germline ends are 9 bases apart after V is trimmed by 6 bases and J by 6 bases. The CDR3 runs 13 residues from the cysteine to the phenylalanine. Of all the DNA, just the CDR3 is kept, 39 bases in frame from base 1. The paper as a whole reports these results and caveats: How much clinical and demographic metadata was included differed by source and by participant, and the metadata was provided uncurated.

The chain uses TRBV19 and TRBJ1-6, and possibly TRBD1, on 5 matching bases. Material for sequencing was PBMCs or T cells enriched from blood (not recorded which). The TCR comes from a woman aged 25 to 39 who had recovered from COVID-19. The sequenced DNA: TGTGCCAGTAGGGGGCTCGTTAATTCACCCCTCCACTTT. Translated, this is CASRGLVNSPLHF.